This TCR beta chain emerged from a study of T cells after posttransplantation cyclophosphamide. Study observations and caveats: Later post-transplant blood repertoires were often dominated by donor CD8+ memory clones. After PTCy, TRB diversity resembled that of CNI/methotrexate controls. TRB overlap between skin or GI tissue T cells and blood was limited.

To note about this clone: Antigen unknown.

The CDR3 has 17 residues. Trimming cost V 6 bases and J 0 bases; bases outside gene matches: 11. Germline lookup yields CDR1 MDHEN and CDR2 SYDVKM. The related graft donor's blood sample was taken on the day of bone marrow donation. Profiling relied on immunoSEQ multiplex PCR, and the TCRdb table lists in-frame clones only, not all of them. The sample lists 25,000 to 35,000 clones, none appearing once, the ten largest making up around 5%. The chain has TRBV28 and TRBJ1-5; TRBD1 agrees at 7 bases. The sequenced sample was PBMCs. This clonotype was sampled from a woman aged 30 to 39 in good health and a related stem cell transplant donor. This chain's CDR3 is CASRLDRMGYSNQPQHF. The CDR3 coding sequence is TGTGCCAGCAGGTTGGACAGGATGGGCTATAGCAATCAGCCCCAGCATTTT.